A selection of T cell receptor beta chains follows, all from one sample in a study of OX40 agonist ivuxolimab in advanced cancers. Sequenced by immunoSEQ multiplex PCR; TCRdb stores in-frame clones only, minus some. The table records about 40,000 clones, around 73% of them present only once. The sequenced sample was CD4+ or CD8+ T cells sorted from blood, obtained in a trial of the OX40 agonist ivuxolimab. The source is an adult with an advanced solid tumor such as melanoma, head and neck, liver or kidney cancer. Both conserved end residues are part of each CDR3. D genes are given only for firm matches. Clone size is stated in some rows and not others, as once, few, many or a class when expanded.

>TRBJ2-7|TRBV4-1|TRBD2|once
CASSQPLAGGYYEQYF
TGCGCCAGCAGCCAGCCACTAGCGGGAGGATACTACGAGCAGTACTTC
>TRBJ1-4|TRBV6-6|-|-
CASSYSKGIGEKLFF
TGTGCCAGCAGTTACTCGAAAGGTATCGGTGAAAAACTGTTTTTT
>TRBJ2-1|TRBV19|TRBD2|-
CASSWLAGDNEQFF
TGTGCCAGTAGTTGGCTAGCGGGAGACAATGAGCAGTTCTTC
>TRBJ1-4|TRBV4-1|TRBD1|-
CASSQDSGTGVNEKLFF
TGCGCCAGCAGCCAAGATAGTGGGACAGGGGTTAATGAAAAACTGTTTTTT
>TRBJ1-5|TRBV5-8|-|-
CASSLVGKGGKPQHF
TGTGCCAGCAGCTTGGTAGGGAAAGGGGGGAAGCCCCAGCATTTT
>TRBJ2-2|TRBV7-2|-|-
CASSPLVAPNTGELFF
TGTGCCAGCAGCCCACTCGTCGCCCCGAACACCGGGGAGCTGTTTTTT
>TRBJ2-1|TRBV7-9|-|-
CASSPPGRGGYNEQFF
TGTGCCAGCAGCCCACCGGGCAGGGGGGGCTACAATGAGCAGTTCTTC
>TRBJ2-7|TRBV30|-|once
CAWDRPSYEQYF
TGTGCCTGGGACAGGCCCAGCTACGAGCAGTACTTC
>TRBJ2-5|TRBV27|-|-
CASSLYPGGGTFDQYF
TGTGCCAGCAGTTTATACCCAGGAGGGGGGACTTTCGACCAGTACTTC
>TRBJ1-1|TRBV9|-|-
CASSVATSGAKTEAFF
TGTGCCAGCAGCGTAGCTACTTCAGGGGCTAAGACTGAAGCTTTCTTT
>TRBJ2-5|TRBV7-8|-|-
CASHAEPYRVPLKAQYF
TGTGCCAGCCACGCGGAACCGTATAGGGTCCCTCTTAAGGCCCAGTACTTC
>TRBJ2-6|TRBV4-1|-|once
CASSQDRRGTGANVLTF
TGCGCCAGCAGCCAAGATCGGAGGGGTACTGGGGCCAACGTCCTGACTTTC